These T cell receptor beta chains were read from a single sample in a study of blood T cell repertoires in COVID-19. Assay: immunoSEQ multiplex PCR; the TCRdb copy retains only in-frame clones and omits some. The data contain around 240,000 clones, about nine tenths of them singletons. The source material was PBMCs or T cells enriched from blood (not recorded which). Source of these receptors: a man aged 50-59 years who had been exposed to COVID-19. Each CDR3 is given with its conserved first and last residue. A D gene is named only where the DNA matches it firmly. Size values are once, few and many counts, or a class for expanded clones, and some rows have none.

d_gene,abundance,j_gene,v_gene,CDR3nt,CDR3aa
TRBD2,-,TRBJ2-5,TRBV5-1,TGCGCCAGCAGCTTACTAGCGGGGGAAGAGACCCAGTACTTC,CASSLLAGEETQYF
TRBD1,-,TRBJ1-5,TRBV24-1,TGTGCCACCAGTGATGCCGGCGGACAGGCGGCAGGGGTGGGGGGCAATCAGCCCCAGCATTTT,CATSDAGGQAAGVGGNQPQHF
-,-,TRBJ1-6,TRBV28,TGTGCCAGCAGTTTATGGGGGGCCGCCGAGAATTCACCCCTCCACTTT,CASSLWGAAENSPLHF
TRBD2,-,TRBJ2-3,TRBV28,TGTGCCAGCAGTCCCCTAGCGGGGGGGTTTGGGAGCACAGATACGCAGTATTTT,CASSPLAGGFGSTDTQYF
-,once,TRBJ2-7,TRBV7-9,TGTGCCAGCAGCTTAGTCGTCCCCTACGAGCAGTACTTC,CASSLVVPYEQYF
-,-,TRBJ2-1,TRBV12-3/TRBV12-4,TGTGCCAGCAGCTTTTACAATGAGCAGTTCTTC,CASSFYNEQFF
-,-,TRBJ2-3,TRBV12-3/TRBV12-4,TGTGCCAGCAGTTTAGATGAGGGTACGCAGTATTTT,CASSLDEGTQYF
TRBD2,-,TRBJ2-1,TRBV5-1,TGCGCCAGCAGCCCCCAGGCGGGGCTAGCGGGAGGTGGAGAGCAGTTCTTC,CASSPQAGLAGGGEQFF
-,-,TRBJ1-4,TRBV15,TGTGCCACCAGCAGAGGGCAGCGGGAAGAAAAACTGTTTTTT,CATSRGQREEKLFF
-,-,TRBJ1-1,TRBV5-1,TGCGCCAGCTCCCGAGGGGAGGGAGACACTGAAGCTTTCTTT,CASSRGEGDTEAFF
TRBD1,-,TRBJ2-7,TRBV11-2,TGTGCCAGCAGCCAACAGGGGTATGACTACGAGCAGTACTTC,CASSQQGYDYEQYF
TRBD1,-,TRBJ1-4,TRBV28,TGTGCCAGCGCTGGGGGGACAGGGTTGTATGAAAAACTGTTTTTT,CASAGGTGLYEKLFF
-,few,TRBJ2-7,TRBV5-4,TGTGCCAGCAGCCGCCGCGACACCGCCCACGAGCAGTACTTC,CASSRRDTAHEQYF
TRBD1,-,TRBJ1-2,TRBV18,TGTGCCAGCTCACCGGGACAGGGGGCTTTTAACTATGGCTACACCTTC,CASSPGQGAFNYGYTF
-,-,TRBJ1-1,TRBV2,TGTGCCAGCACGCGGGTAGTGGGTACTGAAGCTTTCTTT,CASTRVVGTEAFF
TRBD1,-,TRBJ1-2,TRBV7-8,TGTGCCAGCAGCTTAGTTTCCGGGACAGGCCTAGCTAACTATGGCTACACCTTC,CASSLVSGTGLANYGYTF
-,-,TRBJ1-4,TRBV2,TGTGCCGCAAAAGGGGGAATAGGTGAAAAACTGTTTTTT,CAAKGGIGEKLFF
-,once,TRBJ1-5,TRBV6-5,TGTGCCAGCGGGTTCCAAGGAGATCAGCCCCAGCATTTT,CASGFQGDQPQHF
TRBD1,-,TRBJ1-2,TRBV2,TGTGCCAGCGTTACAGGGGGTGCCTATGGCTACACCTTC,CASVTGGAYGYTF
-,-,TRBJ2-7,TRBV21-1,TGTGCCAGCAGCGCCCGACAGGCGATAAACTACGAGCAGTACTTC,CASSARQAINYEQYF
TRBD1,-,TRBJ1-2,TRBV28,TGTGCCAGCAGTTTAGTTCGGACAGGGGGAAACTATGGCTACACCTTC,CASSLVRTGGNYGYTF
-,-,TRBJ2-5,TRBV5-1,TGCGCCAGCAGCCGGGGAACAGACCAAGAGACCCAGTACTTC,CASSRGTDQETQYF
TRBD1,once,TRBJ1-6,TRBV7-9,TGTGCCAGCAGCTTCGCCCGGGACAGAAATTCACCCCTCCACTTT,CASSFARDRNSPLHF
-,-,TRBJ1-4,TRBV14,TGTGCCAGCAGCCCCGTTGGGGGGTTTAATGAAAAACTGTTTTTT,CASSPVGGFNEKLFF
-,once,TRBJ1-2,TRBV7-6,TGTGCCAGCAGCTTAGCGCAGAACTATGGCTACACCTTC,CASSLAQNYGYTF
TRBD1,-,TRBJ1-6,TRBV5-5,TGTGCCAGCAGCCCCGGGACAGGGGGCGAGAATTCACCCCTCCACTTT,CASSPGTGGENSPLHF
TRBD1,-,TRBJ2-3,TRBV25-1,TGTGCCAGCAAACCAAGGACAGGGGGTCCCACAGATACGCAGTATTTT,CASKPRTGGPTDTQYF
TRBD1,-,TRBJ1-3,TRBV2,TGTGCCAGCAGAGGTGGGGGACAGGTACCTGGAAACACCATATATTTT,CASRGGGQVPGNTIYF
-,-,TRBJ2-2,TRBV7-3,TGTGCCAGCAGCTTATCAGCCGGGAGTGGTTACGGGGAGCTGTTTTTT,CASSLSAGSGYGELFF
TRBD1,once,TRBJ1-6,TRBV7-6,TGTGCCAGCAGCTTGGGACAGGGTTACGACTATAATTCACCCCTCCACTTT,CASSLGQGYDYNSPLHF
TRBD1,-,TRBJ2-5,TRBV10-3,TGTGCCATCAGTGAGTCACGGACAGGGTTGGGAGAGACCCAGTACTTC,CAISESRTGLGETQYF
TRBD1,-,TRBJ2-3,TRBV19,TGTGCCAGCTCGAAAGGGACAGGCACAGATACGCAGTATTTT,CASSKGTGTDTQYF
-,-,TRBJ2-3,TRBV5-1,TGCGCCAGCAGCTTGACAGGAATAAATAGCGATACGCAGTATTTT,CASSLTGINSDTQYF
TRBD2,once,TRBJ2-6,TRBV7-3,TGTGCCAGCAGCTCCCGAGGTAGCGGGAGCTCTGGGGCCAACGTCCTGACTTTC,CASSSRGSGSSGANVLTF
-,-,TRBJ1-5,TRBV15,TGTGCCACCAGCAGAGATTTACAGTATAATCAGCCCCAGCATTTT,CATSRDLQYNQPQHF
-,once,TRBJ1-1,TRBV20-1,TGCAGTGCCGACCTCCTCGGAGGGGCTTTCTTT,CSADLLGGAFF
-,-,TRBJ1-1,TRBV6-1,TGTGCCAGCAGTGACAGAGGTGCAGGGGTCTCGAACACTGAAGCTTTCTTT,CASSDRGAGVSNTEAFF
TRBD1,few,TRBJ2-5,TRBV5-1,TGCGCCAGCAGCTTGGGACAGGGACAAGAGACCCAGTACTTC,CASSLGQGQETQYF
TRBD1,-,TRBJ1-2,TRBV19,TGTGCCAGTAGTACGCGACAGGGCGGGTACACCTTC,CASSTRQGGYTF
-,-,TRBJ2-6,TRBV28,TGTGCCAGCAGCCCCGGGTCAGCTGGGGCCAACGTCCTGACTTTC,CASSPGSAGANVLTF
-,once,TRBJ2-1,TRBV11-1,TGTGCCAGCAGCTTAGGAGTTTTCAATGAGCAGTTCTTC,CASSLGVFNEQFF
-,-,TRBJ1-2,TRBV5-6,TGTGCCAGCAGTTTATTCAACCCGGGTGGTCTTGGCTACACCTTC,CASSLFNPGGLGYTF
-,-,TRBJ1-1,TRBV11-2,TGTGCCAGCAGCTTAAAGTTTGGGACAATCAACACTGAAGCTTTCTTT,CASSLKFGTINTEAFF
-,-,TRBJ2-1,TRBV6-4,TGTGCAAGCAAGAAGGGGTCGGCGAACAATGAGCAGTTCTTC,CASKKGSANNEQFF
-,-,TRBJ2-2,TRBV19,TGTGCCAGTAGTCCACGGTCAGGTACCGGGGAGCTGTTTTTT,CASSPRSGTGELFF
TRBD1,few,TRBJ2-7,TRBV5-1,TGCGCCAGCAGCTCCGGACAGGGGGGCATCTACGAGCAGTACTTC,CASSSGQGGIYEQYF
-,-,TRBJ2-2,TRBV7-6,TGTGCCAGCAGCTTACTAGTAGTTAACACCGGGGAGCTGTTTTTT,CASSLLVVNTGELFF
-,once,TRBJ1-1,TRBV5-1,TGCGCCAGCAGCTTCCAAATGAGTCACACTGAAGCTTTCTTT,CASSFQMSHTEAFF
-,-,TRBJ1-2,TRBV7-2,TGTGCCAGCAGCTTAGCACGGGCTAACTATGGCTACACCTTC,CASSLARANYGYTF
TRBD1,-,TRBJ1-2,TRBV11-2,TGTGCCAGCAGCTTAACGGACAGGGGGAACTATGGCTACACCTTC,CASSLTDRGNYGYTF
-,-,TRBJ1-2,TRBV20-1,TGCAGTGCTAGTCCCGGGATCTATGGCTACACCTTC,CSASPGIYGYTF
-,-,TRBJ1-5,TRBV18,TGTGCCAGCTCACCTCGGGGTTTTGGCAATCAGCCCCAGCATTTT,CASSPRGFGNQPQHF
-,-,TRBJ1-2,TRBV3-1/TRBV3-2,TGTGCCAGCAGCCACTCCAGGTCTGGCTACACCTTC,CASSHSRSGYTF
TRBD2,-,TRBJ2-1,TRBV6-5,TGTGCCAGCAGACTAGCGGGGGGGTTCTACAATGAGCAGTTCTTC,CASRLAGGFYNEQFF
-,-,TRBJ1-1,TRBV3-1/TRBV3-2,TGTGCCAGCAGCCAACACGGACAGCCGAACACTGAAGCTTTCTTT,CASSQHGQPNTEAFF